These 15 T cell receptor beta chains were all obtained from the same sample, sequenced in a study of glioma-infiltrating T cells. Using RNA template, CDR3s of TCR alpha and beta were amplified with iRepertoire arm-PCR. A single record per CDR3 protein comes from TCRdb applying MiXCR to the multiplex PCR reads. Of about 93,000 distinct CDR3 sequences in the sample, roughly 37% were seen once. Sequencing was performed on glioma tissue, nonneoplastic brain tissue, or PBMCs (not recorded which). The receptors stem from a human donor with low-grade glioma or glioblastoma, undergoing nonglioma brain surgery, or in good health (not recorded which).

As regards this clonotype: A much larger clone is a single base away; this may be a read error. This chain uses TRBV6-1 with TRBJ2-1; TRBD2 matches at 9 bases. The CDR3 sequence is 17 residues long. Per germline, CDR1 MNHNS and CDR2 SASEGT. V dropped 5 bases and J dropped 10; count of bases not matched to a gene: 18. CDR3 sequence (DNA): TGTGCCAGCAGTAACCCACTGGGGGGGCGGGGGGGGAAGGAGCAGTTCTTC. It translates to CASSNPLGGRGGKEQFF.

This clonotype was detected ten times or more. The gene calls are TRBV12-3 or TRBV12-4 and TRBJ2-4; a weak D match, TRBD2 (7 bases). There are 13 residues in the CDR3. Trimming stripped 4 bases from V and 7 bases from J, with 11 bases between. CDR3 nucleotide sequence: TGTGCCAGCAGTTCCAGGGGAGGGAACATTCAGTACTTC. Protein: CASSSRGGNIQYF.

Points on this clonotype: The junction differs from germline at one of its ends, possibly a read error. The gene calls are TRBV20-1 and TRBJ1-6, with D unclear. Germline V gene data show CDR1 as DFQATT and CDR2 as SNEGSKA (reference sequence). There are 12 residues in the CDR3. The CDR3 spells CSVREPDSPFHF. CDR3 DNA: TGCAGTGTTAGAGAACCAGACTCACCCTTCCACTTT.

A remark on this clonotype: One base away lies a much larger clone, so this may be a sequencing read error. The chain joins TRBV2 to TRBJ2-1; 14 nucleotides agree with TRBD2. The CDR3 totals 15 residues. Germline CDR1 SNHLY, CDR2 FYNNEI. The CDR3 loop is CASRPTSGGGDEQLF. The CDR3 bases are TGTGCCAGCAGACCGACTAGCGGGGGGGGCGATGAGCAGCTCTTC.

The table lists this clonotype with many counts. This chain joins TRBV20-1 and TRBJ2-1; no clear D gene. The CDR3 has 15 residues. Germline V gene sequence: CDR1 DFQATT, CDR2 SNEGSKA (reference sequence). The V and J ends lost 6 bases and 0 bases respectively, with 15 bases between them. In nucleotides, the CDR3 is TGCAGTGCCCGACCTACAATGGACTCCTACAATGAGCAGTTCTTC. Residues: CSARPTMDSYNEQFF.

In its sample, this clonotype was seen many times. V and J are TRBV7-2 and TRBJ2-1; 12 bases map to TRBD2. CDR1 is SGHTA and CDR2 is FQGNSA in the germline V gene. The ends lost 3 bases at V and 4 bases at J; junction bases unmatched: 7. The CDR3 extends over 17 amino acids. This CDR3 is CASSLRPGLAGYNEQFF. DNA for the CDR3: TGTGCCAGCAGCTTGAGACCGGGACTAGCGGGTTACAATGAGCAGTTCTTC.

A word on this clonotype: A read error may produce the germline difference seen at one junction end. This chain uses TRBV28 with TRBJ1-2, with 7 bases identical to TRBD1. The CDR3 is 15 residues long. CDR1 is MDHEN and CDR2 is SYDVKM in the germline V gene. CDR3 region: CASSIPGQSNHGYTF. CDR3 nucleotide sequence: TGTGCCAGCAGCATTCCGGGACAGAGTAACCATGGCTACACCTTC.

There are many counts of this clonotype. The chain links TRBV12-3 or TRBV12-4 to TRBJ2-1; TRBD2 agrees at 11 bases. J gave up 7 bases and V 2 bases, and 10 bases lay outside the gene matches. The CDR3 runs to 17 residues. CDR3 sequence: CASSLSWVAGGPNEQFF. DNA of the CDR3: TGTGCCAGCAGTTTATCTTGGGTAGCGGGAGGGCCAAATGAGCAGTTCTTC.

Notes on this clonotype: This sequence may be a read error, since a much larger clone differs from it by one base. Here the CDR3 DNA reads TGTGCTAGTGGACGGGACGGAGGGCAGCCCCAGCGTTTT. Encoded protein: CASGRDGGQPQRF. The chain joins TRBV12-5 to TRBJ1-5; tentative D call: TRBD1 (5 bases). The germline gives CDR1 LGHNT, CDR2 FRNRAP. The CDR3 contains 13 residues.

This clonotype has a count of ten or more. This rearrangement joins TRBV5-5 to TRBJ2-1; D gene unclear. Germline V CDR1 and CDR2: SGHKS, YYEKEE (reference sequence). V was clipped by 1 base and J by 4 bases, with 6 bases between them. This CDR3 is 13 amino acids long. The CDR3 reads CASSLTGYNEQFF. The CDR3 nucleotides read TGTGCCAGCAGCTTGACTGGATACAATGAGCAGTTCTTC. The full variable domain, rest sourced from reference TRBV5-5 and TRBJ2-1, is DAGVTQSPTHLIKTRGQQVTLRCSPISGHKSVSWYQQVLGQGPQFIFQYYEKEERGRGNFPDRFSARQFPNYSSELNVNALLLGDSALYLCASSLTGYNEQFFGPGTRLTVL.

For this clonotype: Sequence at one end of the junction differs from germline and may be a read error. The V gene is TRBV19, the J gene TRBJ2-1, with D perhaps TRBD2 (5 bases). CDR3 length: 16 residues. Germline V CDR1 and CDR2: LNHDA, SQIVND (reference sequence). The DNA for the CDR3 is TGTGCCAGTAGTATATCCTCGGGGATCTCCTACAATGAGAAGTTCTTC. Amino acid sequence: CASSISSGISYNEKFF.

V is TRBV28 and J is TRBJ2-7; 9 bases line up with TRBD1. Per the germline V gene, CDR1 is MDHEN and CDR2 is SYDVKM. J gave up 4 bases and V 6 bases, and 10 bases lay outside the gene matches. The CDR3 has 15 amino acids. Written as DNA, the CDR3 is TGTGCCAGCAGCGTCGGTGGACAGGGGACGTACGAGCAGTACTTC. Protein: CASSVGGQGTYEQYF. The variable domain in full, completed from reference TRBV28 and TRBJ2-7, reads DVKVTQSSRYLVKRTGEKVFLECVQDMDHENMFWYRQDPGLGLRLIYFSYDVKMKEKGDIPEGYSVSREKKERFSLILESASTNQTSMYLCASSVGGQGTYEQYFGPGTRLTVT.

J is TRBJ2-3 and V is TRBV25-1; 9 bases match TRBD1. Germline CDR1 MGHDK, CDR2 SYGVNS. CDR3 length: 15 residues. The J segment lost 4 bases and the V segment lost 5 bases, leaving 7 bases of the junction unmatched. The CDR3 loop is CASSPMTGGADTQYF. As DNA, the CDR3 is TGTGCCAGCAGTCCTATGACAGGGGGTGCAGATACGCAGTATTTT.

About this clonotype: A junction end diverges from the germline sequence, so it may reflect a read error. The CDR3 sequence: CSATATQSYEQYF. CDR3 bases: TGCAGCGCTACGGCTACCCAATCCTACGAGCAGTACTTC. The chain carries TRBV20-1 and TRBJ2-7; D gene uncertain. This CDR3 spans 13 amino acids. Germline V gene lookup returns CDR1 DFQATT and CDR2 SNEGSKA (reference sequence).

About this clonotype itself: Possible read error: a much larger clone is one base away. The chain links TRBV5-5 to TRBJ2-1, with TRBD2 identical over 7 bases. Germline-derived CDR1 and CDR2 are SGHKS and YYEKEE (reference sequence). Trimming at V came to 1 base and at J to 10 bases, leaving 8 bases not matched to a gene. CDR3 length: 14 amino acids. The CDR3 nucleotides read TGTGCCAGCAGCTTGCGGGTTAACGGGAGGGAGCAGTTCTTC. Translating it yields CASSLRVNGREQFF.